The 24 T cell receptor beta chains in this list originate from one sample, sequenced in a study of T cell responses to AZD1222 COVID-19 vaccine. Profiled with immunoSEQ multiplex PCR; TCRdb holds only in-frame clones, not every one. Among 95,000 to 150,000 clones, approximately 90% were seen once, and the ten largest hold about 7.8%. Sequencing was performed on peripheral blood, taken on day 0 of AZD1222 vaccination. These receptors originate from an adult in good health.

This clone occurred once. The CDR3: CASSVDRETQYF. CDR3 coding DNA: TGTGCCAGCAGTGTGGACCGGGAGACCCAGTACTTC. V is TRBV2 and J is TRBJ2-5; D unclear. The germline CDR1 and CDR2 sequences are SNHLY and FYNNEI. The CDR3 is made up of 12 amino acids. Trimming stripped 4 bases from V and 5 bases from J, with 8 bases between.

The chain is built from TRBV9 and TRBJ2-1; the match to TRBD1 covers 7 bases. Germline V gene data show CDR1 as SGDLS and CDR2 as YYNGEE. With V trimmed by 4 bases and J by 15 bases, 13 bases remained unmatched. This CDR3 has 13 amino acids. The CDR3 nucleotides read TGTGCCAGCAGCACGACAGGGACCCCGTCCCCGTTCTTC. Translation gives CASSTTGTPSPFF.

V usage is TRBV18 and J usage is TRBJ1-4, with 7 bases fitting TRBD1. CDR3 length: 16 residues. The trim removed 6 bases at V and 4 bases at J, leaving 11 bases unmatched. Germline V CDR1 and CDR2: KGHSH, LQKENI. The CDR3 protein is CASSLYRGAVNEKLFF. The CDR3 bases are TGTGCCAGCTCGCTTTACAGGGGAGCTGTTAATGAAAAACTGTTTTTT.

The V call is TRBV5-1, the J call TRBJ2-7; the match to TRBD1 covers 7 bases. The V segment lost 4 bases and the J segment 2 bases; nucleotides outside the gene matches: 6. The CDR3 totals 14 residues. From germline, CDR1 is SGHRS and CDR2 YFSETQ. In DNA, the CDR3 is TGCGCCAGCAGCACGGGACAGTTGGCCTACGAGCAGTACTTC. Residues: CASSTGQLAYEQYF.

The chain is built from TRBV12-3 or TRBV12-4 and TRBJ2-2; D gene unclear. V was shortened by 6 bases and J by 1 base, with 3 bases between the two germline ends. The CDR3 is 12 residues long. The CDR3 coding sequence is TGTGCCAGCAGACAGAACACCGGGGAGCTGTTTTTT. This encodes CASRQNTGELFF.

This clone was recorded only once. The J gene is TRBJ1-5, the V gene TRBV2, with D perhaps TRBD1 (5 bases). The V and J ends lost 4 bases and 2 bases respectively, with 12 bases between them. This CDR3 comprises 15 residues. Per the germline V gene, CDR1 is SNHLY and CDR2 is FYNNEI. The CDR3 DNA reads TGTGCCAGCAGTGTAACCGGAGGGGGCAATCAGCCCCAGCATTTT. Residues: CASSVTGGGNQPQHF.

The chain has TRBV2 and TRBJ1-2; D is possibly TRBD1 (6 bases). CDR1 SNHLY and CDR2 FYNNEI come from the germline V gene. The CDR3 has 13 amino acids. V dropped 5 bases and J dropped 8 bases, with 15 bases sitting between them. The CDR3 region has the DNA TGTGCCAGCAGTTCGGGGGCGCGGATCGGCTACACCTTC. Encoded protein: CASSSGARIGYTF.

The rearrangement joins TRBV6-5 to TRBJ2-3, with no clear D. V was clipped by 4 bases and J by 1 base, with 12 bases between them. The CDR3 is 15 residues long. Per germline, CDR1 MNHEY and CDR2 SVGAGI. Here the CDR3 reads CASSLQWVGTDTQYF. For the CDR3, the DNA is TGTGCCAGCAGTTTACAGTGGGTGGGCACAGATACGCAGTATTTT.

V usage is TRBV7-3 and J usage is TRBJ1-1; 10 nucleotides match TRBD1. The V gene end was trimmed by 2 bases and the J gene end by 5 bases; junction bases not matched to a gene: 2. Germline CDR1 and CDR2: SGHTA and FQGTGA. The CDR3 loop spans 14 amino acids. DNA for the CDR3: TGTGCCAGCAGCTTAGAGGGACAGGGGACTGAAGCTTTCTTT. Translation gives CASSLEGQGTEAFF.

The rearrangement links TRBV6-6 to TRBJ2-7; the D is unclear. Germline V gene lookup returns CDR1 MNHNY and CDR2 SVGAGI (reference sequence). Trimming left V 2 bases short and J 2 bases short, with 7 bases between. CDR3 length: 13 residues. The CDR3 bases are TGTGCCAGCAGTTACGAGTTAACCTACGAGCAGTACTTC. Translating it yields CASSYELTYEQYF.

The rearrangement joins TRBV3-1 (or the pseudogene TRBV3-2) to TRBJ2-7; D ambiguous. The germline V gene encodes CDR1 LGHDT and CDR2 YNNKEL (reference sequence). The ends were cut back, 1 base at V and 6 bases at J, with 10 bases in the middle. This CDR3 contains 13 residues. The CDR3: CASSQARPSEQYF. The CDR3 DNA follows: TGTGCCAGCAGCCAAGCGCGACCCTCCGAGCAGTACTTC.

This clone was picked up many times. V usage is TRBV19 and J usage is TRBJ1-6; 7 positions match TRBD1. This CDR3 contains 13 residues. V lost 9 bases, J lost 4 bases, and 3 bases stayed unmatched. Germline V gene data show CDR1 as LNHDA and CDR2 as SQIVND (reference sequence). The CDR3 protein is CASRTGYNSPLHF. CDR3 sequence (DNA): TGTGCCAGCAGGACAGGTTATAATTCACCCCTCCACTTT.

The chain is built from TRBV18 and TRBJ2-5, with TRBD1 matching over 7 bases. Germline CDR1 KGHSH, CDR2 LQKENI. This CDR3 region has 15 residues. With 0 bases clipped from V and 3 bases from J, the junction kept 4 bases outside the gene matches. CDR3 sequence (DNA): TGTGCCAGCTCACCACCGGGACAGAGGAAAGAGACCCAGTACTTC. It specifies CASSPPGQRKETQYF. Together with reference TRBV18 and TRBJ2-5, the CDR3 gives the full variable domain: NAGVMQNPRHLVRRRGQEARLRCSPMKGHSHVYWYRQLPEEGLKFMVYLQKENIIDESGMPKERFSAEFPKEGPSILRIQQVVRGDSAAYFCASSPPGQRKETQYFGPGTRLLVL.

The J gene is TRBJ2-2, the V gene TRBV7-2; the D gene could be TRBD1 or TRBD2 (6 bases each). The germline V gene encodes CDR1 SGHTA and CDR2 FQGNSA. CDR3 size: 16 residues. Trimming stripped 5 bases from V and 4 bases from J, with 17 bases between. The CDR3 DNA sequence: TGTGCCAGCAGCGGAGGGGGGACTTGGGGCACCGGGGAGCTGTTTTTT. It codes for CASSGGGTWGTGELFF.

The chain couples TRBV2 to TRBJ1-4, with TRBD1 matching 7 bases. V lost 8 bases, J lost 5 bases, and 8 bases stayed unmatched. CDR3 length: 14 residues. Looked up from germline, CDR1 is SNHLY and CDR2 is FYNNEI. The CDR3 loop is CASRQDRNNEKLFF. CDR3 coding DNA: TGTGCCAGCCGCCAGGACAGGAACAATGAAAAACTGTTTTTT.

The J gene is TRBJ1-5, the V gene TRBV7-9, with no clear D. Trimming took off 2 bases at V and 6 bases at J, with 5 bases between the two ends. This CDR3 is built from 12 residues. Germline values: CDR1 SEHNR, CDR2 FQNEAQ (reference sequence). CDR3 amino acids: CASSLPPQPQHF. CDR3 in DNA: TGTGCCAGCAGCTTACCCCCTCAGCCCCAGCATTTT.

The rearrangement joins TRBV19 to TRBJ2-3, with D unresolved. The CDR3 consists of 13 residues. The V gene lost 5 bases and the J gene lost 8 bases, with 14 bases spanning the gap. Per the germline V gene, CDR1 is LNHDA and CDR2 is SQIVND (reference sequence). CDR3 amino acids: CASSAHSEGTQYF. DNA of the CDR3: TGTGCCAGTAGTGCCCATTCGGAAGGTACGCAGTATTTT.

The V and J genes are TRBV7-6 and TRBJ2-3, with D hard to call. Germline V lookup: CDR1 SGHVS, CDR2 FNYEAQ. This CDR3 comprises 13 residues. Trimming removed 4 bases at V and 2 bases at J, with 7 bases between. CDR3 in DNA: TGTGCCAGCAGCTACCGACACACAGATACGCAGTATTTT. Protein product: CASSYRHTDTQYF.

The J gene is TRBJ1-5, the V gene TRBV7-2, with TRBD1 as a possible D gene (5 bases). This CDR3 comprises 17 residues. V lost 5 bases and J lost 4, with 21 bases in between. Per the germline V gene, CDR1 is SGHTA and CDR2 is FQGNSA. The CDR3 DNA follows: TGTGCCAGCAGCCGCAACAGAGGGCAGGGCACGAATCAGCCCCAGCATTTT. Translated, it gives CASSRNRGQGTNQPQHF.

This rearrangement joins TRBV10-3 to TRBJ2-1; tentative D call: TRBD1 (6 bases). The germline gives CDR1 ENHRY, CDR2 SYGVKD. CDR3 length: 14 residues. Trimming removed 4 bases at V and 5 bases at J, with 12 bases between. The CDR3 is CAISVGGFNNEQFF. CDR3 DNA sequence: TGTGCCATCAGTGTAGGGGGTTTCAACAATGAGCAGTTCTTC.

This rearrangement joins TRBV3-1 (or the pseudogene TRBV3-2) to TRBJ2-2; D possibly corresponds to TRBD2 (5 bases). V was clipped by 3 bases and J by 4 bases, with 12 bases between them. The CDR3 loop spans 15 amino acids. Germline lookup yields CDR1 LGHDT and CDR2 YNNKEL (reference sequence). CDR3 DNA: TGTGCCAGCAGCCAGCACGGGGTTGGCACCGGGGAGCTGTTTTTT. It is translated as CASSQHGVGTGELFF.

The V call is TRBV5-4, the J call TRBJ2-2; 7 bases match TRBD1. V lost 0 bases and J lost 0; bases outside the gene matches: 8. The CDR3 has 18 residues. Germline assignment: CDR1 SGHNT and CDR2 YYREEE (reference sequence). CDR3 in DNA: TGTGCCAGCAGCTTGGAGACAGGGCCCTTTACGAACACCGGGGAGCTGTTTTTT. It yields the protein CASSLETGPFTNTGELFF.

This chain links TRBV19 with TRBJ2-3, with 10 bases aligning to TRBD2. Germline trimming cut 4 bases from V and 5 bases from J; bases unmatched to any gene: 6. The V gene's germline CDR1 is LNHDA and CDR2 SQIVND (reference sequence). The CDR3 has 15 amino acids. CDR3 DNA sequence: TGTGCCAGTAGTAGAGGGGCTAGCGGGAGAGATACGCAGTATTTT. Translated, it gives CASSRGASGRDTQYF.

The chain uses TRBV9 and TRBJ2-2; 8 bases are a match to TRBD2. With 2 bases clipped from V and 6 bases from J, the junction kept 6 bases outside the gene matches. This CDR3 has 15 residues. CDR1 SGDLS and CDR2 YYNGEE come from the germline V gene. CDR3 bases: TGTGCCAGCAGCGTCGGGAGGGCCGTAGCCGGGGAGCTGTTTTTT. It is translated as CASSVGRAVAGELFF. Complete variable domain (other parts from reference TRBV9 and TRBJ2-2): DSGVTQTPKHLITATGQRVTLRCSPRSGDLSVYWYQQSLDQGLQFLIQYYNGEERAKGNILERFSAQQFPDLHSELNLSSLELGDSALYFCASSVGRAVAGELFFGEGSRLTVL.